This entry lists 25 T cell receptor beta chains sequenced from one sample in a study of T cells in Graves' hyperthyroidism and ophthalmopathy (dated by TCRdb to the late 2010s). Library prep was done by multiplex PCR. The sequencer listed for this sample is Illumina HiSeq 2000. The TCR beta CDR3 regions were amplified from the RNA transcripts. The first round of RT-PCR for the TCR CDR3 was performed with the HTBI primer set and the Qiagen OneStep RT-PCR kit. TCRdb itself trimmed the public reads at Q25 with fastp, ran MiXCR and retained productive beta chains. Rows are unified per CDR3 protein, each entry keeping the most common DNA and genes. The sample table holds about 530,000 distinct CDR3 sequences, of which roughly 15% were seen once. Around 17% of the sample comes from the top ten. Sequences were obtained from blood. The receptor set was obtained from a woman under 30 with Graves' ophthalmopathy.

The chain couples TRBV20-1 to TRBJ2-1; D is undetermined. Trimming removed 5 bases from V and 1 base from J, with 9 bases in between. In germline, CDR1 is DFQATT, CDR2 SNEGSKA (reference sequence). The CDR3 runs to 13 residues. CDR3 sequence: CSAADLSYNEQFF. The CDR3 coding sequence is TGCAGTGCTGCGGACCTTTCCTACAATGAGCAGTTCTTC.

This clonotype was recorded at least ten times. The V and J genes are TRBV6-1 and TRBJ1-2; 7 bases are a match to TRBD1. V lost 2 bases to trimming and J lost 7 bases; unmatched junction nucleotides: 7. The CDR3 consists of 14 residues. CDR1 MNHNS and CDR2 SASEGT come from the germline V gene. The CDR3 bases are TGTGCCAGCAGTGAAAGTCAGGGGGTGGCTGGCTACACCTTC. This sequence encodes CASSESQGVAGYTF.

This clonotype was observed many times. The chain combines TRBV2 with TRBJ1-1; 7 positions agree with TRBD1. Germline V CDR1 and CDR2: SNHLY, FYNNEI. The junction had 6 bases not matched to a gene; V was cut back by 4 bases and J by 4 bases. This CDR3 has 14 amino acids. The CDR3 bases are TGTGCCAGCAGTGTAATGCAGGGGGGCACTGAAGCTTTCTTT. Encoded protein: CASSVMQGGTEAFF.

This clonotype has a single count. One end of the junction varies from germline; a read error may be responsible. V gene TRBV7-2 combines with J gene TRBJ2-7, with D possibly called TRBD1 or TRBD2 (5 bases each). Looked up from germline, CDR1 is SGHTA and CDR2 is FQGNSA. The CDR3 extends over 16 amino acids. The CDR3 DNA is TGCGCCAGCAGCCAAGATAGGGGCCTGGGGGACTACGAGCAGTACTTC. Translated: CASSQDRGLGDYEQYF.

This clonotype has ten or more counts. The chain combines TRBV9 with TRBJ2-7, with TRBD2 as a possible D gene (5 bases). There are 14 residues in the CDR3. In germline, CDR1 is SGDLS, CDR2 YYNGEE. The V end lost 1 base, the J end lost 3 bases, and 11 bases lay between the germline ends. CDR3 in amino acids: CASSVQDGLYEQYF. The CDR3, as DNA: TGTGCCAGCAGCGTACAGGACGGACTCTACGAGCAGTACTTC.

This clonotype came up a few times. V gene TRBV19 combines with J gene TRBJ2-5; TRBD2 matches at 8 bases. The CDR3 is made up of 13 amino acids. The V segment lost 6 bases and the J segment 7 bases; nucleotides outside the gene matches: 7. Germline V gene sequence: CDR1 LNHDA, CDR2 SQIVND (reference sequence). The CDR3 loop reads CASSPGGLVTQYF. The CDR3 region has the DNA TGTGCCAGTAGCCCGGGGGGGCTCGTGACCCAGTACTTC.

This clonotype was found many times. The chain employs TRBV7-8 and TRBJ1-1; tentative D call: TRBD1 (6 bases). Trimming removed 6 bases from V and 5 bases from J, with 19 bases in between. The CDR3 totals 15 residues. Germline values: CDR1 SGHVS, CDR2 FQNEAQ. The CDR3: CASSPKGGANTEAFF. CDR3 sequence (DNA): TGTGCCAGCAGTCCAAAGGGGGGCGCAAATACTGAAGCTTTCTTT.

In its sample, this clonotype was seen many times. J is TRBJ2-1 and V is TRBV5-5; 14 bases match TRBD2. The CDR3 length is 18 residues. With V trimmed by 1 base and J by 7 bases, 10 bases remained unmatched. Germline CDR1 and CDR2: SGHKS and YYEKEE (reference sequence). This CDR3 reads CASSLLSTSGRALNEQFF. CDR3 in DNA: TGTGCCAGCAGCTTGCTTTCGACTAGCGGGAGGGCCTTGAATGAGCAGTTCTTC.

This clonotype has a count of ten or more. The chain links TRBV11-2 to TRBJ2-3, with TRBD1 identical over 10 bases. Germline V gives CDR1 SGHAT, CDR2 FQNNGV. J was trimmed by 5 bases and V by 6 bases; bases with no gene match: 5. This CDR3 spans 14 amino acids. The CDR3 sequence: CASSPTGGVDTQYF. The CDR3 nucleotides read TGTGCCAGCAGTCCGACAGGGGGCGTAGATACGCAGTATTTT.

Many counts were recorded for this clonotype. J is TRBJ2-4 and V is TRBV20-1; D gene uncertain. The CDR3 runs to 15 residues. V dropped 3 bases and J dropped 0 bases, with 12 bases sitting between them. The V gene's germline CDR1 is DFQATT and CDR2 SNEGSKA (reference sequence). The CDR3 bases are TGCAGTGCTAGTCAAACCAGGCTAGCCAAAAACATTCAGTACTTC. Translating it yields CSASQTRLAKNIQYF.

CDR3 coding DNA: TGTGCCAGCAGTTTAAAACAGGGGGCCATTTACGAGCAGTACTTC. It specifies CASSLKQGAIYEQYF. The chain employs TRBV28 and TRBJ2-7; 9 bases line up with TRBD1. V lost 2 bases to trimming and J lost 4 bases; unmatched junction nucleotides: 6. The CDR3 extends over 15 amino acids. The V gene's germline CDR1 is MDHEN and CDR2 SYDVKM.

This clonotype was counted many times. V usage is TRBV7-3 and J usage is TRBJ1-1, with unresolved D. Looked up from germline, CDR1 is SGHTA and CDR2 is FQGTGA. CDR3 size: 15 residues. Between the trimmed V and J ends, which lost 1 base and 2 bases, there was a span of 11 bases. DNA of the CDR3: TGTGCCAGCAGCTTAAGGCCCCTATATAACACTGAAGCTTTCTTT. This translates into CASSLRPLYNTEAFF. Using reference TRBV7-3 and TRBJ1-1 for the parts outside the CDR3, the full variable domain is GAGVSQTPSNKVTEKGKYVELRCDPISGHTALYWYRQSLGQGPEFLIYFQGTGAADDSGLPNDRFFAVRPEGSVSTLKIQRTERGDSAVYLCASSLRPLYNTEAFFGQGTRLTVV.

This chain uses TRBV7-9 with TRBJ2-3, with TRBD1 matching over 7 bases. This CDR3 has 16 amino acids. Germline V gene sequence: CDR1 SEHNR, CDR2 FQNEAQ (reference sequence). V was clipped by 7 bases and J by 2 bases; unmatched bases: 12. The CDR3 DNA follows: TGTGCCAGCACCGTCCGACCGGGACAGAACACAGATACGCAGTATTTT. Its translation: CASTVRPGQNTDTQYF.

This clonotype has only a few counts. The chain combines TRBV3-1 with TRBJ2-7, with TRBD2 identical over 7 bases. The V segment lost 5 bases and the J segment 2 bases; nucleotides outside the gene matches: 6. The CDR3 has 14 residues. CDR1 is LGHDT and CDR2 is YNNKEL in the germline V gene (reference sequence). CDR3 loop: CASSKRERTYEQYF. The DNA for the CDR3 is TGTGCCAGCAGCAAGCGGGAACGCACCTACGAGCAGTACTTC.

In its sample, this clonotype was seen many times. The gene calls are TRBV28 and TRBJ2-1, with 9 nucleotides matching TRBD2. The CDR3 covers 14 residues. Per the germline V gene, CDR1 is MDHEN and CDR2 is SYDVKM. V gave up 6 bases and J gave up 5 bases; unmatched junction bases: 5. CDR3 sequence reads: CASRSGRRHNEQFF. The CDR3 coding sequence is TGTGCCAGCAGAAGCGGGAGGCGCCACAATGAGCAGTTCTTC.

This clonotype has at least ten counts. The chain recombines TRBV9 with TRBJ1-2; TRBD1 might be the D (5 bases). V lost 3 bases to trimming and J lost 6 bases, with 15 bases between them. The CDR3 has 14 residues. CDR1 is SGDLS and CDR2 is YYNGEE in the germline V gene. The CDR3 spells CASSAAKWGNGYTF. The CDR3 DNA is TGTGCCAGCAGCGCCGCAAAGTGGGGGAATGGCTACACCTTC.

This clonotype has a count of ten or more. This chain connects TRBV11-2 to TRBJ2-1; 7 bases agree with TRBD1. This CDR3 region has 14 residues. V dropped 5 bases and J dropped 1; count of bases not matched to a gene: 2. Germline loops: CDR1 SGHAT, CDR2 FQNNGV. The DNA of the CDR3 is TGTGCCAGCAGCCCGGGACAGTCCTACAATGAGCAGTTCTTC. As protein: CASSPGQSYNEQFF.

This chain uses TRBV6-1 with TRBJ2-2, with D perhaps TRBD2 (6 bases). The CDR3 is 16 amino acids. The V and J ends lost 7 bases and 6 bases respectively, with 21 bases between them. Germline V lookup: CDR1 MNHNS, CDR2 SASEGT. This CDR3 is CASTRLAGGNAGELFF. CDR3 nucleotides: TGTGCCAGCACCCGGTTAGCTGGCGGGAATGCCGGGGAGCTGTTTTTT.

This clonotype was recorded once. The junction departs from germline at one end; a sequencing error may be responsible. The chain links TRBV12-3 or TRBV12-4 to TRBJ1-4; a possible D gene is TRBD1 (6 bases). The CDR3 sequence is 17 residues long. CDR3 nucleotides: TGTGCCGGCAGCTTCTCCCGGGGGGGGCGTTTAGGGGAAAAACTGTTTTTT. It codes for CAGSFSRGGRLGEKLFF.

With regard to this clonotype: It may be a read error: a sequence one base away is much more abundant. This sequence joins TRBV4-1 and TRBJ2-1; D not certain. Deletions cut 0 bases from V and 3 bases from J, with 3 bases between. The CDR3 extends over 13 amino acids. Germline CDR1 is MGHRA and CDR2 is YSYEKL. CDR3 coding DNA: TGCGCCAGCAGCCAAGACCTCTACAATGAGCAGTTCTTC. It translates to CASSQDLYNEQFF.

The rearrangement joins TRBV6-1 to TRBJ2-1; 8 bases fit TRBD1. CDR1 and CDR2 from the germline V gene are MNHNS and SASEGT. This CDR3 spans 16 amino acids. The V and J ends lost 5 bases and 4 bases, in that order; junction bases with no gene match: 10. For the CDR3, the DNA is TGTGCCAGCAGTCCCTCGTCCCGGGACAGGTACAATGAGCAGTTCTTC. It translates to CASSPSSRDRYNEQFF.

At least ten counts were recorded for this clonotype. This chain connects TRBV20-1 to TRBJ1-1; 9 nucleotides line up with TRBD1. The CDR3 sequence is 14 residues long. From germline, CDR1 is DFQATT and CDR2 SNEGSKA (reference sequence). The ends lost 6 bases at V and 2 bases at J; junction bases unmatched: 7. CDR3 sequence (DNA): TGCAGTGCCACAGGGGGCGTGGGAAACACTGAAGCTTTCTTT. It is translated as CSATGGVGNTEAFF.

The CDR3 sequence is CASSMGGGWRYEQYF. The CDR3 DNA follows: TGTGCCAGCAGTATGGGGGGCGGTTGGCGCTACGAGCAGTACTTC. The gene calls are TRBV5-6 and TRBJ2-7; possibly TRBD1 or TRBD2 for D (6 bases each). The CDR3 runs 15 residues. Looked up from germline, CDR1 is SGHDT and CDR2 is YYEEEE. V shed 5 bases and J shed 3 bases, with 18 bases lying between them.

This clonotype came up many times. The V call is TRBV29-1, the J call TRBJ2-1; TRBD2 agrees at 7 bases. J was trimmed by 5 bases and V by 2 bases; bases with no gene match: 3. The CDR3 totals 13 residues. CDR1 and CDR2 from the germline V gene are SQVTM and ANQGSEA. The CDR3 region is CSVESGTDNEQFF. Here the CDR3 DNA reads TGCAGCGTTGAAAGCGGGACCGACAATGAGCAGTTCTTC.

This clonotype was counted ten times or more. The genes are TRBV28 and TRBJ2-7; D gene uncertain. V was pared by 3 bases and J by 0 bases, with 9 bases between. The CDR3 consists of 14 residues. Germline V lookup: CDR1 MDHEN, CDR2 SYDVKM. CDR3 sequence: CASSFNPVSYEQYF. CDR3 nucleotide sequence: TGTGCCAGCAGTTTCAATCCTGTCTCCTACGAGCAGTACTTC.